A selection of T cell receptor beta chains follows, all from one sample in a study of STAT5B mutations in CD4+ large granular lymphocyte leukemia. Clones were sequenced by immunoSEQ multiplex PCR, and TCRdb holds only the in-frame ones, with some missing. The profile shows tens of thousands of clones, 55% to 80% of them singletons. Sequencing was performed on CD4+ T cells from blood buffy coats. The receptors here all came from a human donor in good health. Each CDR3 is given with its conserved first and last residue. The D gene is left open where the match is weak. The listing skips clone size in some rows; elsewhere it reads once, few, many or a size class.

d_call j_call clone_size v_call cdr3_nt cdr3_aa
. TRBJ1-1 . TRBV4-3 TGCGCCAGCAGCCAAGGGGGGAACACTGAAGCTTTCTTT CASSQGGNTEAFF
. TRBJ2-3 once TRBV4-3 TGCGCCAGCAGCCTAAAAGGGACCCCCGTTCTGGATTTT CASSLKGTPVLDF
. TRBJ1-4 once TRBV15 TGTGCCACCAGCAGAGACCGGGGATTTAATGAAAAACTGTTTTTT CATSRDRGFNEKLFF
. TRBJ1-5 . TRBV28 TGTGCCAGCCACAACCAGCCCCAGCATTTT CASHNQPQHF
. TRBJ1-2 . TRBV29-1 TGCAGCGTTGGAGCTGGGGTCCAGGGGAGCGGCTATGGCTACACCTTC CSVGAGVQGSGYGYTF
. TRBJ1-5 . TRBV19 TGTGCCAGTAGTCCCCGACGGAAGAATCAGCCCCAGCATTTT CASSPRRKNQPQHF
TRBD2 TRBJ2-7 . TRBV7-2 TGTGCCAGCAGCTTAGACAGCGGGGGGAGCGAGCAGTACTTC CASSLDSGGSEQYF
. TRBJ2-2 . TRBV5-6 TGTGCCAGCAGCGGGAAGGAGGGGGGGCCACGTGGCACCGGGGAGCTGTTTTTT CASSGKEGGPRGTGELFF
. TRBJ1-3 . TRBV4-3 TGCGCCAGCAGCCAAGGGGCTCCCTCTGGAAACACCATATATTTT CASSQGAPSGNTIYF
TRBD2 TRBJ2-3 . TRBV2 TGTGCCAGCAGTGCACTAGCGTTTGTCGCAGATACGCAGTATTTT CASSALAFVADTQYF
. TRBJ2-5 few TRBV4-2 TGTGCCAGCAGCCAAGATCCGGAGAGCTGGTACCAAGAGACCCAGTACTTC CASSQDPESWYQETQYF
. TRBJ2-7 . TRBV28 TGTGCCAGCAGTATCGGGACCCACTACGAGCAGTACTTC CASSIGTHYEQYF
. TRBJ1-3 . TRBV30 TGTGCCTGGAGTCGTCCGAGGACGGTCTCTGGAAACACCATATATTTT CAWSRPRTVSGNTIYF
TRBD1 TRBJ2-3 . TRBV6-5 TGTGCCAGCAGACTCCAGGGGGTGAGCACAGATACGCAGTATTTT CASRLQGVSTDTQYF
. TRBJ2-2 once TRBV6-6 TGTGCCAGCAGTTACGAGGGCAGCTCGAACACCGGGGAGCTGTTTTTT CASSYEGSSNTGELFF
TRBD1 TRBJ1-1 . TRBV7-2 TGTGCCAGCAGGAATACAGGGGGCTTTGAAGCTTTCTTT CASRNTGGFEAFF
TRBD1 TRBJ2-7 . TRBV19 TGTGCCAGCTCGGACAGGGATCGCGAGCAGTACTTC CASSDRDREQYF
. TRBJ2-2 . TRBV4-3 TGCGCCAGCAGCCAGGGGGACGGTTCGAACACCGGGGAGCTGTTTTTT CASSQGDGSNTGELFF
TRBD1 TRBJ1-3 . TRBV6-4 TGTGCCAGCAGTGACCGACAGGGGGCGGCTGGAAACACCATATATTTT CASSDRQGAAGNTIYF
TRBD1 TRBJ1-2 . TRBV5-4 TGTGCCAGCAGCTTCGCTGGACAGGGGAACTATGGCTACACCTTC CASSFAGQGNYGYTF
TRBD1 TRBJ1-1 few TRBV18 TGTGCCAGCTCACCGCTACGAGGGCCCAGGGGGGGCACTGAAGCTTTCTTT CASSPLRGPRGGTEAFF
. TRBJ1-6 once TRBV11-2 TGTGCCAGCAGCAAGAGCTCCTATAATTCACCCCTCCACTTT CASSKSSYNSPLHF
. TRBJ1-4 . TRBV6-6 TGTGCCAGCAGCCTCACAGGGTCAGCCGGTGAAAAACTGTTTTTT CASSLTGSAGEKLFF
. TRBJ1-5 . TRBV28 TGTGCCAGCACCTTAACCGGGCTCGGATATCAGCCCCAGCATTTT CASTLTGLGYQPQHF
TRBD1 TRBJ1-1 few TRBV7-9 TGTGCCAGCAGCTTCCCCGGGACAGGGCACACTGAAGCTTTCTTT CASSFPGTGHTEAFF
. TRBJ1-2 . TRBV2 TGTGCCAGCTTCGGCGATGACAGAGATGGCTACACCTTC CASFGDDRDGYTF
. TRBJ2-3 . TRBV4-1 TGCGCCAGCAGGATGGAGGGGGCCAAGGCGCAGTATTTT CASRMEGAKAQYF
TRBD1 TRBJ2-7 . TRBV9 TGTGCCAGCAGCGTAGGACAGGGTGGCGAGCAGTACTTC CASSVGQGGEQYF
. TRBJ2-7 . TRBV5-4 TGTGCCAGCAGCTTCATTGGAGGGGGCTACGAGCAGTACTTC CASSFIGGGYEQYF
. TRBJ2-7 . TRBV10-3 TGTGCCATCAGTGACGGTCCAGGAACAGAGGAGCAGTACTTC CAISDGPGTEEQYF
TRBD1 TRBJ2-7 . TRBV15 TGTGCCACCAGCAGAGATGGGGAAAGGGACAGGGTTAACGAGCAGTACTTC CATSRDGERDRVNEQYF
TRBD2 TRBJ2-5 . TRBV7-2 TGTGCCAGCAGCTTATTCTTAGCGGGGGGACAAGAGACCCAGTACTTC CASSLFLAGGQETQYF
TRBD1 TRBJ2-3 . TRBV5-4 TGTGCCAGCAGCTTGGGCCCACGACAGGGACAAGATACGCAGTATTTT CASSLGPRQGQDTQYF
. TRBJ2-7 few TRBV7-8 TGTGCCAGCAGCTTACAGCGGTCCTACGAGCAGTACTTC CASSLQRSYEQYF
TRBD2 TRBJ2-7 . TRBV11-2 TGTGCCAGCAGCCCTCGACTAGCGGGGGCCTACTACGAGCAGTACTTC CASSPRLAGAYYEQYF
. TRBJ2-3 . TRBV29-1 TGCAGCGTCGAGGAGCGGGGCACAGATACGCAGTATTTT CSVEERGTDTQYF
. TRBJ2-3 . TRBV9 TGTGCCAGCAGCCCCCCGGGACACCACAGCACAGATACGCAGTATTTT CASSPPGHHSTDTQYF
TRBD1 TRBJ2-7 . TRBV30 TGTGCCTGGAGTGGTAAGGACAGGCCCGTCCCGTACGAGCAGTACTTC CAWSGKDRPVPYEQYF
TRBD1 TRBJ1-5 few TRBV2 TGTGCCACCGACAGGGGGCGAGGCCAGCCCCAGCATTTT CATDRGRGQPQHF
. TRBJ1-2 . TRBV5-6 TGTGCCAGCAGCTTGTGGAGGGCCTACTATGGCTACACCTTC CASSLWRAYYGYTF
. TRBJ1-1 . TRBV4-1 TGCGCCAGCAGCCAAAATATTGGACGGCGGCCTGAAGCTTTCTTT CASSQNIGRRPEAFF
. TRBJ1-3 . TRBV19 TGTGCCAGTAGCGTAGGGAGCTCTGGAAACACCATATATTTT CASSVGSSGNTIYF
TRBD1 TRBJ1-4 . TRBV2 TGTGCCAGCAGCGTGGACAGGGCAAATGAAGAACTGTTTTTT CASSVDRANEELFF
. TRBJ2-1 . TRBV2 TGTGCCAGCAGTGAGGGGAGCCCAACCCTCAATGAGCAGTTCTTC CASSEGSPTLNEQFF
. TRBJ1-2 few TRBV13 TGTGCCAGCAAGGAGGGCCTTTATGGCTACACCTTC CASKEGLYGYTF
. TRBJ2-7 . TRBV5-1 TGCGCCAGCAGCTTGTCCCCCGGCCCCTACGAGCAGTACTTC CASSLSPGPYEQYF